Following are 17 T cell receptor beta chains from one sample sequenced in a study of blood T cell repertoires in COVID-19. Using immunoSEQ multiplex PCR, the repertoire was profiled, and TCRdb retains in-frame clones only, with some absent. This sample has 120,000 to 150,000 clones, with roughly 83% found just once. What was sequenced was PBMCs or T cells enriched from blood (not recorded which). The receptors here all came from a man aged 40-55 years with acute COVID-19.

V usage is TRBV18 and J usage is TRBJ2-7; TRBD1 aligns across 11 bases. Germline-derived CDR1 and CDR2 are KGHSH and LQKENI. The V gene end was trimmed by 0 bases and the J gene end by 6 bases; junction bases not matched to a gene: 4. The CDR3 is made up of 15 amino acids. The DNA for the CDR3 is TGTGCCAGCTCACCACCGGACAGGGGGCGCGGCGAGCAGTACTTC. Translated: CASSPPDRGRGEQYF.

The V gene is TRBV7-9, the J gene TRBJ2-1; TRBD2 aligns across 13 bases. With V trimmed by 8 bases and J by 10 bases, 8 bases remained unmatched. The CDR3 length is 14 residues. Germline CDR1 SEHNR, CDR2 FQNEAQ (reference sequence). The CDR3 nucleotides read TGTGCCAGCCACGGACTAGCGGGAGTATACGAGCAGTTCTTC. Encoded protein: CASHGLAGVYEQFF.

V gene TRBV11-2 combines with J gene TRBJ1-4; the match to TRBD1 covers 10 bases. Trimming took 5 bases from V and 4 from J; bases not matched to a gene: 7. The length of the CDR3 is 16 residues. The V gene's germline CDR1 is SGHAT and CDR2 FQNNGV. The CDR3 loop is CASSGRDRGGNEKLFF. CDR3 sequence (DNA): TGTGCCAGCAGCGGTAGGGACAGGGGCGGTAATGAAAAACTGTTTTTT. Using reference TRBV11-2 and TRBJ1-4 for the parts outside the CDR3, the full variable domain is EAGVAQSPRYKIIEKRQSVAFWCNPISGHATLYWYQQILGQGPKLLIQFQNNGVVDDSQLPKDRFSAERLKGVDSTLKIQPAKLEDSAVYLCASSGRDRGGNEKLFFGSGTQLSVL.

The chain uses TRBV6-1 and TRBJ2-1, with 7 bases lining up with TRBD2. CDR3 length equals 15 residues. Germline V lookup: CDR1 MNHNS, CDR2 SASEGT. Unmatched junction bases numbered 14, after V lost 3 bases and J lost 12 bases. DNA of the CDR3: TGTGCCAGCAGTGAGGTACGGGACTATAATCAGGGGCAGTTCTTC. This encodes CASSEVRDYNQGQFF.

V and J are TRBV2 and TRBJ1-2; possible D gene TRBD1, 6 bases. Germline CDR1 is SNHLY and CDR2 is FYNNEI. The CDR3 has 14 residues. Trimming pared 3 bases from V and 4 bases from J, leaving 12 bases between. As DNA, the CDR3 is TGTGCCAGCAGTGACCACTACAGGGCCTATGGCTACACCTTC. This encodes CASSDHYRAYGYTF.

This clone was observed a single time. V usage is TRBV3-1 (or the pseudogene TRBV3-2) and J usage is TRBJ2-5; TRBD2 is a possible D gene (6 bases). Germline V gene sequence: CDR1 LGHDT, CDR2 YNNKEL (reference sequence). The length of the CDR3 is 16 residues. V was cut by 1 base and J by 5 bases, with 17 bases left in between. This CDR3 is CASSQVRIRERETQYF. The CDR3 DNA reads as TGTGCCAGCAGCCAAGTCAGGATTCGGGAGAGGGAGACCCAGTACTTC.

This clone has more than one count but fewer than ten. The V gene is TRBV7-8, the J gene TRBJ1-5; weak D call: TRBD1 (5 bases). This CDR3 has 16 residues. The germline V gene has CDR1 SGHVS and CDR2 FQNEAQ. The V and J ends lost 8 bases and 0 bases respectively, with 17 bases between them. The CDR3 region is CASVQGRTISNQPQHF. As DNA, the CDR3 is TGTGCCAGCGTCCAGGGTAGGACCATTAGCAATCAGCCCCAGCATTTT. The whole variable domain, remainder taken from reference TRBV7-8 and TRBJ1-5, is GAGVSQSPRYKVAKRGQDVALRCDPISGHVSLFWYQQALGQGPEFLTYFQNEAQLDKSGLPSDRFFAERPEGSVSTLKIQRTQQEDSAVYLCASVQGRTISNQPQHFGDGTRLSIL.

The rearrangement uses TRBV7-8 and TRBJ2-5; tentatively, D is TRBD1 (6 bases). This CDR3 has 19 amino acids. V was trimmed by 4 bases and J by 1 base, leaving 25 bases between them. CDR1 and CDR2 (germline): SGHVS, FQNEAQ. DNA of the CDR3: TGTGCCAGCAGCTCTAGTCCTTGGGTTCCCGGACAGCTCCAAGAGACCCAGTACTTC. Its protein product is CASSSSPWVPGQLQETQYF.

The chain is built from TRBV7-8 and TRBJ1-1; tentatively, D is TRBD1 (6 bases). Germline CDR1 is SGHVS and CDR2 is FQNEAQ. V lost 5 bases and J lost 0, with 13 bases in between. The CDR3 is made up of 15 amino acids. CDR3: CASSPTGSMNTEAFF. In DNA, the CDR3 is TGTGCCAGCAGCCCCACAGGGTCTATGAACACTGAAGCTTTCTTT. The full variable domain, in which reference TRBV7-8 and TRBJ1-1 provide the parts outside the CDR3, is GAGVSQSPRYKVAKRGQDVALRCDPISGHVSLFWYQQALGQGPEFLTYFQNEAQLDKSGLPSDRFFAERPEGSVSTLKIQRTQQEDSAVYLCASSPTGSMNTEAFFGQGTRLTVV.

The sample holds a few counts of this clone. This rearrangement joins TRBV27 to TRBJ2-1; TRBD2 aligns across 16 bases. CDR3 length: 17 residues. V dropped 4 bases and J dropped 8; count of bases not matched to a gene: 8. Germline V gene sequence: CDR1 MNHEY, CDR2 SMNVEV (reference sequence). The CDR3 DNA follows: TGTGCCAGCAGTTCGAACCTGGGACTAGCGGGGGGGCATGAGCAGTTCTTC. This codes for CASSSNLGLAGGHEQFF.

V is TRBV29-1 and J is TRBJ1-1; D gene unclear. This CDR3 comprises 14 residues. V was trimmed by 7 bases and J by 1 base, leaving 16 bases between them. The germline V gene encodes CDR1 SQVTM and CDR2 ANQGSEA. The CDR3 loop reads CSAHAVEKNTEAFF. In DNA, the CDR3 is TGCAGCGCCCACGCCGTTGAGAAGAACACTGAAGCTTTCTTT.

The rearrangement links TRBV4-2 to TRBJ1-5; TRBD1 aligns across 7 bases. The CDR3 loop spans 16 amino acids. V shed 4 bases and J 3 bases; nucleotides not matched to a gene: 9. CDR1 LGHNA and CDR2 YNFKEQ come from the germline V gene. The CDR3 region has the DNA TGTGCCAGCAGCCCCACGACAGGGACCTACAATCAGCCCCAGCATTTT. Protein sequence: CASSPTTGTYNQPQHF.

The rearrangement uses TRBV28 and TRBJ2-7, with D possibly TRBD2 on 7 matching bases. There are 15 residues in the CDR3. Trimming stripped 2 bases from V and 2 bases from J, with 13 bases between. Germline values: CDR1 MDHEN, CDR2 SYDVKM. The CDR3 loop reads CASSLKGGPTYEQYF. The DNA of the CDR3 is TGTGCCAGCAGTTTAAAGGGGGGGCCGACCTACGAGCAGTACTTC.

The CDR3 sequence is CASSLGQESGNTIYF. The CDR3 DNA reads TGCGCCAGCAGCTTGGGACAGGAATCTGGAAACACCATATATTTT. The V and J genes are TRBV5-1 and TRBJ1-3; possible D gene TRBD1, 6 bases. The V and J ends lost 0 bases and 1 base respectively, with 8 bases between them. CDR3 length: 15 amino acids. From germline, CDR1 is SGHRS and CDR2 YFSETQ.

The V and J genes are TRBV6-5 and TRBJ1-4, with TRBD1 identical over 9 bases. The CDR3 spans 13 residues. Germline CDR1 MNHEY, CDR2 SVGAGI. The J segment lost 3 bases and the V segment lost 10 bases, leaving 3 bases of the junction unmatched. CDR3 in amino acids: CATQGAANEKLFF. Here the CDR3 DNA reads TGTGCCACACAGGGGGCAGCTAATGAAAAACTGTTTTTT.

The gene calls are TRBV28 and TRBJ2-7, with TRBD1 matching over 9 bases. This CDR3 has 13 residues. Germline V gene data show CDR1 as MDHEN and CDR2 as SYDVKM. Trimming at V came to 10 bases and at J to 2 bases, leaving 6 bases not matched to a gene. CDR3: CAIRDRVAYEQYF. The CDR3 bases are TGTGCCATCCGGGACAGGGTGGCCTACGAGCAGTACTTC.

In DNA form, the CDR3 reads TGCGCCAGCAGCCAAGATCTTAGCGGGGGGAGCAAACATACGCAGTATTTT. This translates into CASSQDLSGGSKHTQYF. V is TRBV4-1 and J is TRBJ2-3, with 10 bases aligning to TRBD2. Per the germline V gene, CDR1 is MGHRA and CDR2 is YSYEKL. CDR3 length: 17 amino acids. J gave up 7 bases and V 0 bases, and 10 bases lay outside the gene matches.